This T cell receptor (beta chain) was identified in a study of shared clonotypes between healthy human individuals. V gave up 1 base and J gave up 0 bases, with 15 bases separating them. CDR3 length equals 17 residues. CDR1 is SGHAT, CDR2 FQDESV, per germline (reference sequence). As originally analysed: Junction-only sequences produced by ImmunoSEQ had no quality scores, so filtering differed. Profiled with immunoSEQ multiplex PCR; TCRdb holds only in-frame clones, not every one. The DNA gave D and trimming, while V, J and clone size come from that table. The sample yields more than 400,000 clones, 90% to 97% seen once.

The clonotype was recovered from a woman aged 25 to 39 in good health. V is TRBV11-1 and J is TRBJ1-1; D is ambiguous. The sample consisted of naive CD4+ T cells sorted from blood. The sample's subset: CD45RA+ positively selected. CDR3 region: CASSLGPGQNMNTEAFF. The CDR3 DNA reads TGTGCCAGCAGCTTAGGCCCTGGGCAGAACATGAACACTGAAGCTTTCTTT.